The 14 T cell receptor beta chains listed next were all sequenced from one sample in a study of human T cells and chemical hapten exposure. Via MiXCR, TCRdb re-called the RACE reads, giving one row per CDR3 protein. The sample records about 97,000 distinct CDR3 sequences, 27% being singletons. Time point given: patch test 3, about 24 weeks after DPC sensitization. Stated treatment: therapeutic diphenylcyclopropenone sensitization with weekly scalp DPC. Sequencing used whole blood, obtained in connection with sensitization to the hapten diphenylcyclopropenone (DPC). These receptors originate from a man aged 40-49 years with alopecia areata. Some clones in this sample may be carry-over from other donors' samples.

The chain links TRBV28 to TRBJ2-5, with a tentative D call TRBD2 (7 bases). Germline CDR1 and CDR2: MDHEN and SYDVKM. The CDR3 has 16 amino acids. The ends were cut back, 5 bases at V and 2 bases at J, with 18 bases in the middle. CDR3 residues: CASSAPRGLTQETQYF. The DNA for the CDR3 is TGTGCCAGCAGTGCCCCGCGGGGGCTAACTCAAGAGACCCAGTACTTC.

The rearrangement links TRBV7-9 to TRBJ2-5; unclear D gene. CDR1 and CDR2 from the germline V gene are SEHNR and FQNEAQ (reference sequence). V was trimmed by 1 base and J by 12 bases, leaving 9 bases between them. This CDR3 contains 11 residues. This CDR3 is CASSLGSHKYF. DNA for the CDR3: TGTGCCAGCAGCTTAGGGAGCCACAAGTACTTC. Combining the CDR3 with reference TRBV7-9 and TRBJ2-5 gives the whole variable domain DTGVSQNPRHKITKRGQNVTFRCDPISEHNRLYWYRQTLGQGPEFLTYFQNEAQLEKSRLLSDRFSAERPKGSFSTLEIQRTEQGDSAMYLCASSLGSHKYFGPGTRLLVL.

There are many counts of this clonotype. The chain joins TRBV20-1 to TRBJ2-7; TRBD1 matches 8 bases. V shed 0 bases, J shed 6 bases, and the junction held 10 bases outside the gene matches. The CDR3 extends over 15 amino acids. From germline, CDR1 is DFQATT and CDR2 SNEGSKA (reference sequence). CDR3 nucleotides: TGCAGTGCTAGAGAAGGCAGGGGGCGCTTCTCCGAGCAGTACTTC. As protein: CSAREGRGRFSEQYF.

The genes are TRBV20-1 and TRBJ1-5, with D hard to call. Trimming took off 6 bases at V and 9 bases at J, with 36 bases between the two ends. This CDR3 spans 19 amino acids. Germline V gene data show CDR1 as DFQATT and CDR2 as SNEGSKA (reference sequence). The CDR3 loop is CSAKKGGPISAGIERPQHF. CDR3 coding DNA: TGCAGTGCAAAAAAGGGCGGACCTATCTCAGCGGGAATTGAACGGCCCCAGCATTTT.

The CDR3 sequence: CASSRSGRASGANVLTF. Here the CDR3 DNA reads TGTGCCAGCAGTCGGAGCGGGAGGGCCTCTGGGGCCAACGTCCTGACTTTC. The chain links TRBV6-5 to TRBJ2-6; TRBD2 matches at 10 bases. CDR1 and CDR2 from the germline V gene are MNHEY and SVGAGI. The CDR3 is 17 residues long. Trimming removed 5 bases from V and 0 bases from J; junction bases left unmatched: 4.

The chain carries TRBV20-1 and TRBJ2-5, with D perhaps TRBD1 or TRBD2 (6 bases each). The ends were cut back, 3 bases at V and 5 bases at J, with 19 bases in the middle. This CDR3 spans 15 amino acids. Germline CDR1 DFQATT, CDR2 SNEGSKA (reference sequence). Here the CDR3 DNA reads TGCAGTGCTAGTAGGGGGAGCGGGTCGGGGGAGACCCAGTACTTC. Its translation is CSASRGSGSGETQYF.

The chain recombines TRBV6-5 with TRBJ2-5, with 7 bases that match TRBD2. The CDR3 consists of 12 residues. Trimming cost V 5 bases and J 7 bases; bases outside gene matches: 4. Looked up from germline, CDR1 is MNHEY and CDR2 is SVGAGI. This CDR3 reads CASSAPGGTQYF. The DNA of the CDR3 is TGTGCCAGCAGTGCTCCGGGGGGGACCCAGTACTTC.

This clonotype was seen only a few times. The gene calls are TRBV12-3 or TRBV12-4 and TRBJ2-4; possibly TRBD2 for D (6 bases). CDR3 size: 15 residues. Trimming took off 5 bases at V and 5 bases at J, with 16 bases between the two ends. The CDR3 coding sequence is TGTGCCAGCAGTATCGCGGGACGGCCGGAAAACATTCAGTACTTC. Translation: CASSIAGRPENIQYF.

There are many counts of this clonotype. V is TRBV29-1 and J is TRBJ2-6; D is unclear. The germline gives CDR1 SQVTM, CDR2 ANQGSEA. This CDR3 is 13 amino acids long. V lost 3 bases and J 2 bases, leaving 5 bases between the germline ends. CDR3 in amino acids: CSVDSAGANVLTF. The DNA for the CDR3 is TGCAGCGTTGACAGTGCTGGGGCCAACGTCCTGACTTTC.

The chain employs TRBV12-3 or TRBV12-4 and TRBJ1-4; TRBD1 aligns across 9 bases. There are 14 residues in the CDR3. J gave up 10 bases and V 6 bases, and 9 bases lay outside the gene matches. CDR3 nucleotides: TGTGCCAGCAGACTACAGGGGGCGTCTGGAAAACTGTTTTTT. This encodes CASRLQGASGKLFF.

The CDR3 here is CSVVIAGTGRGETQYF. CDR3 in DNA: TGCAGCGTGGTGATCGCGGGAACGGGCCGAGGGGAGACCCAGTACTTC. The chain uses TRBV29-1 and TRBJ2-5; tentative D call: TRBD2 (6 bases). V was cut by 6 bases and J by 5 bases, with 25 bases left in between. Germline values: CDR1 SQVTM, CDR2 ANQGSEA. The CDR3 consists of 16 residues. Looking up the rest from reference TRBV29-1 and TRBJ2-5 gives the full variable domain: SAVISQKPSRDICQRGTSLTIQCQVDSQVTMMFWYRQQPGQSLTLIATANQGSEATYESGFVIDKFPISRPNLTFSTLTVSNMSPEDSSIYLCSVVIAGTGRGETQYFGPGTRLLVL.

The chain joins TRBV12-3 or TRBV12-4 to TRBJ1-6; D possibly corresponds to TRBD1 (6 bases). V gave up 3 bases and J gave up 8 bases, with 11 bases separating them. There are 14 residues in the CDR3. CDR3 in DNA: TGTGCCAGCAGTTTTTACAGGGATGATTCACCCCTCCACTTT. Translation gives CASSFYRDDSPLHF.

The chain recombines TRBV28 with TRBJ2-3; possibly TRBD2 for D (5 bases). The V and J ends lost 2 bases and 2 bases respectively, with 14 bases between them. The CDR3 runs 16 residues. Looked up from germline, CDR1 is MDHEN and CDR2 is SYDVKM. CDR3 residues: CASSLLAGVTTDTQYF. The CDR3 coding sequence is TGTGCCAGCAGTTTACTCGCGGGTGTCACCACAGATACGCAGTATTTT.

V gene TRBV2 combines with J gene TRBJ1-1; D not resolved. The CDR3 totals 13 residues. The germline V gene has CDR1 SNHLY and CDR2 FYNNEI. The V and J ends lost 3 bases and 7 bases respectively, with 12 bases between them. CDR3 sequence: CASSESGMDEAFF. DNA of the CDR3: TGTGCCAGCAGTGAGTCGGGGATGGATGAAGCTTTCTTT. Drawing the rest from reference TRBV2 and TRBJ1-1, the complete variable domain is EPEVTQTPSHQVTQMGQEVILRCVPISNHLYFYWYRQILGQKVEFLVSFYNNEISEKSEIFDDQFSVERPDGSNFTLKIRSTKLEDSAMYFCASSESGMDEAFFGQGTRLTVV.